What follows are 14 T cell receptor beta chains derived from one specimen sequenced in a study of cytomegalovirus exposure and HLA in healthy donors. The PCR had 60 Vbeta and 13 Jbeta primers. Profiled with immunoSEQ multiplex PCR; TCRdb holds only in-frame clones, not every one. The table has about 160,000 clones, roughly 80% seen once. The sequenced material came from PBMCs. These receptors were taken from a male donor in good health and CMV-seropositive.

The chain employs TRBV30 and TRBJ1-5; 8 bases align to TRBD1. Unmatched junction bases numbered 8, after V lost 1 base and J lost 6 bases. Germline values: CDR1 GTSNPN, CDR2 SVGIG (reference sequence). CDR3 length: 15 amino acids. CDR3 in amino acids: CAWSAGQVAAQPQHF. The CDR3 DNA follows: TGTGCCTGGAGTGCGGGACAGGTGGCGGCTCAGCCCCAGCATTTT.

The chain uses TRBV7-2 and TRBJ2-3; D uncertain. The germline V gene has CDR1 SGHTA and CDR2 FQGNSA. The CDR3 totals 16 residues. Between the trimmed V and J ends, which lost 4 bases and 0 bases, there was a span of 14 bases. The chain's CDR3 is CASSSPTVPSTDTQYF. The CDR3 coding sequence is TGTGCCAGCAGCTCCCCGACTGTCCCTAGCACAGATACGCAGTATTTT.

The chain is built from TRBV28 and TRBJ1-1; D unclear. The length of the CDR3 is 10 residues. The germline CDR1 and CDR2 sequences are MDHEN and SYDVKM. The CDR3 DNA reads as TGTGCGGCAGGGAACACTGAAGCTTTCTTT. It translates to CAAGNTEAFF.

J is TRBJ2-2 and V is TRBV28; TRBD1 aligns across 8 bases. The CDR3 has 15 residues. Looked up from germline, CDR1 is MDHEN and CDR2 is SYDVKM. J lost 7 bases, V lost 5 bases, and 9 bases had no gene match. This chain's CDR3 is CASSRQDRAGGELFF. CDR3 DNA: TGTGCCAGCAGTAGACAGGACAGGGCGGGCGGGGAGCTGTTTTTT. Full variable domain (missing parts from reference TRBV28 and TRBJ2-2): DVKVTQSSRYLVKRTGEKVFLECVQDMDHENMFWYRQDPGLGLRLIYFSYDVKMKEKGDIPEGYSVSREKKERFSLILESASTNQTSMYLCASSRQDRAGGELFFGEGSRLTVL.

The CDR3 DNA reads as TGTGCCAGCAGCGTAGGAGGGGGCCAATCCTACGAGCAGTACTTC. Protein sequence: CASSVGGGQSYEQYF. J is TRBJ2-7 and V is TRBV9, with TRBD1 matching over 7 bases. Germline assignment: CDR1 SGDLS and CDR2 YYNGEE. Trimming took 0 bases from V and 1 from J; bases not matched to a gene: 4. The CDR3 runs to 15 residues.

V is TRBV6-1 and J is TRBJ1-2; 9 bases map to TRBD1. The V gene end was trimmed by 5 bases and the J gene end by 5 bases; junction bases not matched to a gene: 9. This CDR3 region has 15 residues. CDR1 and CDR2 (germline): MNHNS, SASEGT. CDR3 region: CASSSPDRGSYGYTF. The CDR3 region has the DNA TGTGCCAGCAGTTCTCCGGACAGGGGAAGTTATGGCTACACCTTC.

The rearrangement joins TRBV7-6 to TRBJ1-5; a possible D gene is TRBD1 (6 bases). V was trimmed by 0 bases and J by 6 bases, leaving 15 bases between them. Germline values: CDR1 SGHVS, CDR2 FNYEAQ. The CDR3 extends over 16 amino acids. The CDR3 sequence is CASSLATQGWAQPQHF. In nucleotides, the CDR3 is TGTGCCAGCAGCTTAGCGACACAGGGCTGGGCTCAGCCCCAGCATTTT.

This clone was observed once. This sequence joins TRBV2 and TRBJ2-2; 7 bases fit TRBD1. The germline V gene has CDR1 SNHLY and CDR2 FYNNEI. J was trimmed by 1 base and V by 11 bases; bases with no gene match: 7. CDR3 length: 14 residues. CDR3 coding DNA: TGTGCCGACTCCCGGGACAGGAACACCGGGGAGCTGTTTTTT. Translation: CADSRDRNTGELFF.

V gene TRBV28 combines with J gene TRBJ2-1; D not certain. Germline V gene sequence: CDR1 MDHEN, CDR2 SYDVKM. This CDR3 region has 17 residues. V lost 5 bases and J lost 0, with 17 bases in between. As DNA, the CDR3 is TGTGCCAGCAGTCCCCGCCAACTATTCAGCTCCTACAATGAGCAGTTCTTC. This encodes CASSPRQLFSSYNEQFF. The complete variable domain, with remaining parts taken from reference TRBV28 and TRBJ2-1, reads DVKVTQSSRYLVKRTGEKVFLECVQDMDHENMFWYRQDPGLGLRLIYFSYDVKMKEKGDIPEGYSVSREKKERFSLILESASTNQTSMYLCASSPRQLFSSYNEQFFGPGTRLTVL.

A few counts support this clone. The CDR3 here is CASSPGLAGVRTGELFF. CDR3 sequence (DNA): TGTGCCAGCAGTCCGGGACTAGCGGGGGTTCGGACCGGGGAGCTGTTTTTT. V gene TRBV2 combines with J gene TRBJ2-2; 14 bases are a match to TRBD2. The CDR3 has 17 amino acids. The V gene's germline CDR1 is SNHLY and CDR2 FYNNEI. The V gene end was trimmed by 5 bases and the J gene end by 5 bases; junction bases not matched to a gene: 7.

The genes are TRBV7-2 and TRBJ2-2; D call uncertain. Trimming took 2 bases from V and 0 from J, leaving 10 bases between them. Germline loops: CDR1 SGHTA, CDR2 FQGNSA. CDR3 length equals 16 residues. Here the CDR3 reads CASSLRQNSNTGELFF. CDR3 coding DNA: TGTGCCAGCAGCTTACGACAAAATTCGAACACCGGGGAGCTGTTTTTT.

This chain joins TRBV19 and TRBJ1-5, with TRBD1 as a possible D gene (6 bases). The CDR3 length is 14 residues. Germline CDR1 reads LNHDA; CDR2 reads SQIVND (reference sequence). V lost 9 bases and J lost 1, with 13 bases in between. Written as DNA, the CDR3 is TGTGCCAGCAAAGGACAGACAAGCAATCAGCCCCAGCATTTT. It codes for CASKGQTSNQPQHF. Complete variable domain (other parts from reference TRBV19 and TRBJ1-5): DGGITQSPKYLFRKEGQNVTLSCEQNLNHDAMYWYRQDPGQGLRLIYYSQIVNDFQKGDIAEGYSVSREKKESFPLTVTSAQKNPTAFYLCASKGQTSNQPQHFGDGTRLSIL.

The CDR3 DNA follows: TGTGCCAGCAGAACAAACGGGGGGTTATCTAATGAAAAACTGTTTTTT. Amino acids: CASRTNGGLSNEKLFF. The chain employs TRBV7-2 and TRBJ1-4; D may be TRBD1 (5 bases). Trimming removed 6 bases at V and 3 bases at J, with 17 bases between. The CDR3 consists of 16 residues. Germline assignment: CDR1 SGHTA and CDR2 FQGNSA.

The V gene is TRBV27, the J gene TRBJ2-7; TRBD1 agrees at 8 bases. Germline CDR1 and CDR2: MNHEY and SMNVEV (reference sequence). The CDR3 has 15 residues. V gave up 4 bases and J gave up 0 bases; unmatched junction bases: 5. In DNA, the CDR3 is TGTGCCAGCAGTTATCAGGGGGCAAGCTCCTACGAGCAGTACTTC. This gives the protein CASSYQGASSYEQYF.